This entry describes one T cell receptor beta chain. Antigen unknown. Trimming left V 3 bases short and J 0 bases short, with 18 bases between. This CDR3 is built from 18 residues. Per germline, CDR1 LNHDA and CDR2 SQIVND (reference sequence). Amplified TCR beta CDR3 regions came from RNA transcripts. The study used the HTBI primer set for a first-round RT-PCR of the TCR CDR3. TCRdb reanalysed the multiplex PCR reads using MiXCR and keeps one entry per CDR3 protein. The sample records approximately 700,000 distinct CDR3 sequences, 40% to 55% being singletons. These data are taken from a study of T cells in Graves' hyperthyroidism and ophthalmopathy. Study-wide results and caveats: Most thyroid clonotypes that were expanded above 0.001 also turned up in blood. Ophthalmopathy prediction by the model preceded onset by a median about 6 months.

This rearrangement joins TRBV19 to TRBJ1-5; TRBD1 might be the D (5 bases). The specimen was peripheral blood or thyroid tissue (not recorded which). The receptor was isolated from an adult man with Graves' disease, either hyperthyroidism or ophthalmopathy (not recorded which). This chain's CDR3 is CASSMGRSLGYSNQPQHF. The CDR3 DNA follows: TGTGCCAGTAGTATGGGGCGTTCGTTGGGATATAGCAATCAGCCCCAGCATTTT.